One sample yielded the 26 T cell receptor beta chains listed below, sequenced in a study of T cell clonotyping in hematopoietic cell transplantation. Method: immunoSEQ multiplex PCR; TCRdb's copy keeps in-frame clones and lacks some. The profile shows some 29,000 clones, less than 85% of them singletons. Time point of the sample: recipient sample about 28 days before transplant, after cytoreduction. The material was peripheral blood mononuclear cells, obtained before stem cell transplant. These receptors were taken from a man aged 40-50 years with acute myeloid leukemia. Some clones in this sample may be carry-over from other donors' samples.

This chain uses TRBV28 with TRBJ2-6; 7 bases are a match to TRBD2. The CDR3 has 17 residues. Losses at the gene ends were 6 bases for V and 2 bases for J; bases not matched to a gene: 10. Per germline, CDR1 MDHEN and CDR2 SYDVKM. CDR3 in DNA: TGTGCCAGCAGCGCCTCGGGGGGATGGGCTGGGGCCAACGTCCTGACTTTC. Its translation is CASSASGGWAGANVLTF.

With regard to this clone: Germline and junction disagree at one end, which may indicate a read error. Other DNA variants within this sample encode the same CDR3. This chain links TRBV7-7 with TRBJ2-3; D not resolved. CDR3 length: 15 amino acids. Looked up from germline, CDR1 is SSHAT and CDR2 is FNYEAQ (reference sequence). The CDR3 sequence: CASSLGTSGSTEQYF. For the CDR3, the DNA is TGTGCTAGCAGCTTAGGTACCTCCGGTTCTACGGAGCAGTATTTC.

This chain uses TRBV30 with TRBJ2-1; TRBD2 matches at 9 bases. The junction had 4 bases not matched to a gene; V was cut back by 0 bases and J by 7 bases. The CDR3 extends over 14 amino acids. From germline, CDR1 is GTSNPN and CDR2 SVGIG (reference sequence). The chain's CDR3 is CAWSVAGGWNEQFF. In DNA, the CDR3 is TGTGCCTGGAGTGTCGCGGGAGGGTGGAATGAGCAGTTCTTC.

This sequence joins TRBV20-1 and TRBJ2-3; possibly TRBD1 or TRBD2 for D (5 bases each). Deletions cut 6 bases from V and 4 bases from J, with 8 bases between. Per germline, CDR1 DFQATT and CDR2 SNEGSKA (reference sequence). This CDR3 is built from 11 residues. CDR3 coding DNA: TGCAGTGCGGGGGTGGCAGATACGCAGTATTTT. Translation gives CSAGVADTQYF.

This rearrangement joins TRBV11-3 to TRBJ2-2; TRBD1 or TRBD2 may be the D gene (6 bases each). V was pared by 4 bases and J by 6 bases, with 18 bases between. The CDR3 contains 16 residues. Germline assignment: CDR1 SGHNT and CDR2 YENEEA. The CDR3: CASSSLGGRTSGELFF. The CDR3 bases are TGTGCCAGCAGCTCCCTAGGGGGGAGGACTTCCGGGGAGCTGTTTTTT.

The chain employs TRBV28 and TRBJ2-5; D unclear. V gave up 4 bases and J gave up 1 base, with 10 bases separating them. Germline V gives CDR1 MDHEN, CDR2 SYDVKM. CDR3 length: 14 residues. The CDR3, as DNA: TGTGCCAGCAGTTCCAGACGGATCCAAGAGACCCAGTACTTC. Its protein is CASSSRRIQETQYF.

The chain combines TRBV5-4 with TRBJ2-5; D is perhaps TRBD1 (6 bases). The CDR3 loop spans 17 amino acids. Trimming cost V 4 bases and J 4 bases, with 23 bases left between them. The germline V gene has CDR1 SGHNT and CDR2 YYREEE (reference sequence). In nucleotides, the CDR3 is TGTGCCAGCAGCCCTCCAAACAGGCAGGGGAGTTTAGAGACCCAGTACTTC. Translating gives CASSPPNRQGSLETQYF. The variable domain in full, completed from reference TRBV5-4 and TRBJ2-5, reads ETGVTQSPTHLIKTRGQQVTLRCSSQSGHNTVSWYQQALGQGPQFIFQYYREEENGRGNFPPRFSGLQFPNYSSELNVNALELDDSALYLCASSPPNRQGSLETQYFGPGTRLLVL.

The V and J genes are TRBV9 and TRBJ1-5, with D uncertain. Germline V gives CDR1 SGDLS, CDR2 YYNGEE. The CDR3 totals 14 residues. V lost 0 bases, J lost 5 bases, and 9 bases lay in between. The CDR3 DNA is TGTGCCAGCAGCGTAGGTGACGGCGATCAGCCCCAGCATTTT. Translating it yields CASSVGDGDQPQHF.

The chain carries TRBV7-6 and TRBJ2-7; 7 nucleotides match TRBD1. Losses at the gene ends were 6 bases for V and 1 base for J; bases not matched to a gene: 6. CDR1 is SGHVS and CDR2 is FNYEAQ in the germline V gene. There are 14 residues in the CDR3. The CDR3 nucleotides read TGTGCCAGCAGGTTCCCGGGACAGTCCTACGAGCAGTACTTC. Protein sequence: CASRFPGQSYEQYF.

The chain joins TRBV5-1 to TRBJ2-7; D gene ambiguous. The length of the CDR3 is 13 residues. Looked up from germline, CDR1 is SGHRS and CDR2 is YFSETQ. V lost 0 bases and J 4 bases, leaving 8 bases between the germline ends. The DNA of the CDR3 is TGCGCCAGCAGCTTGGATACAGCTTACGAGCAGTACTTC. It specifies CASSLDTAYEQYF.

This chain connects TRBV10-3 to TRBJ2-1; 10 positions match TRBD2. V lost 8 bases and J lost 7; bases outside the gene matches: 8. CDR3 length equals 14 residues. The germline V gene has CDR1 ENHRY and CDR2 SYGVKD. CDR3 protein: CAILAGGGLNEQFF. In DNA, the CDR3 is TGTGCCATCTTAGCGGGGGGTGGTTTAAATGAGCAGTTCTTC.

This sequence joins TRBV5-4 and TRBJ2-2, with D perhaps being TRBD1 or TRBD2 (6 bases each). V was pared by 4 bases and J by 5 bases, with 12 bases between. Germline V CDR1 and CDR2: SGHNT, YYREEE (reference sequence). This CDR3 comprises 14 residues. This CDR3 is CASSAQGRTGELFF. CDR3 DNA sequence: TGTGCCAGCAGCGCGCAGGGGAGGACCGGGGAGCTGTTTTTT.

This sequence joins TRBV7-9 and TRBJ1-5; D gene ambiguous. V was trimmed by 5 bases and J by 7 bases, leaving 15 bases between them. Germline CDR1 and CDR2: SEHNR and FQNEAQ (reference sequence). The CDR3 covers 14 residues. The CDR3 sequence is CASSTGPGQQPQHF. The CDR3 DNA is TGTGCCAGCAGCACGGGCCCTGGGCAGCAGCCCCAGCATTTT.

This clone has only a few counts. J is TRBJ2-5 and V is TRBV4-2; possibly TRBD1 for D (6 bases). V dropped 0 bases and J dropped 5 bases, with 16 bases sitting between them. This CDR3 has 16 amino acids. Germline CDR1 and CDR2: LGHNA and YNFKEQ. CDR3 DNA: TGTGCCAGCAGCCAAGACATGGCAGGGGCCTGGGAGACCCAGTACTTC. Translating gives CASSQDMAGAWETQYF.

The chain employs TRBV2 and TRBJ1-5, with a possible D match to TRBD1 (5 bases). CDR1 SNHLY and CDR2 FYNNEI come from the germline V gene. V shed 0 bases and J shed 1 base, with 10 bases lying between them. CDR3 length: 16 residues. The CDR3 is CASSEAAGWSNQPQHF. CDR3 nucleotide sequence: TGTGCCAGCAGTGAAGCGGCAGGGTGGAGCAATCAGCCCCAGCATTTT. The full variable domain, rest sourced from reference TRBV2 and TRBJ1-5, is EPEVTQTPSHQVTQMGQEVILRCVPISNHLYFYWYRQILGQKVEFLVSFYNNEISEKSEIFDDQFSVERPDGSNFTLKIRSTKLEDSAMYFCASSEAAGWSNQPQHFGDGTRLSIL.

Comment on this clone: One junction end disagrees with the germline gene, perhaps due to a read error. This chain links TRBV6-1 with TRBJ1-2, with D possibly being TRBD1 (6 bases). Germline lookup yields CDR1 MNHNS and CDR2 SASEGT. The CDR3 is 15 residues long. CDR3 loop: CASIEEQGNNYGYTF. As DNA, the CDR3 is TGTGCCAGCATTGAAGAACAGGGAAATAACTATGGCTACACCTTC.

This chain uses TRBV5-6 with TRBJ1-5, with 10 nucleotides matching TRBD1. Germline CDR1 is SGHDT and CDR2 is YYEEEE. Trimming removed 2 bases from V and 5 bases from J; junction bases left unmatched: 7. The CDR3 runs to 16 residues. CDR3 nucleotide sequence: TGTGCCAGCAGCTTAGGGGACAGGGGCTACGATCAGCCCCAGCATTTT. It yields the protein CASSLGDRGYDQPQHF.

In this sample, this clone turned up once. The chain recombines TRBV10-3 with TRBJ2-7; the match to TRBD2 covers 11 bases. The junction had 7 bases not matched to a gene; V was cut back by 7 bases and J by 5 bases. This CDR3 spans 14 amino acids. Germline CDR1 reads ENHRY; CDR2 reads SYGVKD. The CDR3: CAITHTSGRNEQYF. The CDR3 DNA is TGTGCCATCACCCATACTAGCGGGAGAAACGAGCAGTACTTC.

The chain is built from TRBV5-6 and TRBJ1-2, with a tentative D call TRBD1 (6 bases). Trimming removed 0 bases from V and 4 bases from J, with 16 bases in between. This CDR3 contains 16 residues. The V gene's germline CDR1 is SGHDT and CDR2 YYEEEE. CDR3: CASSLVQGSHVYGYTF. DNA for the CDR3: TGTGCCAGCAGCTTGGTGCAGGGGTCCCACGTCTATGGCTACACCTTC. Variable domain in full (rest from reference TRBV5-6 and TRBJ1-2): DAGVTQSPTHLIKTRGQQVTLRCSPKSGHDTVSWYQQALGQGPQFIFQYYEEEERQRGNFPDRFSGHQFPNYSSELNVNALLLGDSALYLCASSLVQGSHVYGYTFGSGTRLTVV.

The chain combines TRBV7-9 with TRBJ2-2; D is unclear. Trimming removed 3 bases at V and 6 bases at J, with 2 bases between. The CDR3 spans 11 residues. Looked up from germline, CDR1 is SEHNR and CDR2 is FQNEAQ (reference sequence). Written as DNA, the CDR3 is TGTGCCAGCAGCTTTGCCGGGGAGCTGTTTTTT. This encodes CASSFAGELFF.

The rearrangement joins TRBV6-1 to TRBJ1-2; tentatively, D is TRBD1 (6 bases). Trimming removed 3 bases from V and 7 bases from J, with 15 bases in between. This CDR3 contains 14 residues. The germline gives CDR1 MNHNS, CDR2 SASEGT. CDR3 residues: CASSEGQGSAGYTF. CDR3 DNA sequence: TGTGCCAGCAGTGAGGGGCAGGGGTCGGCTGGCTACACCTTC.

The CDR3 DNA reads as TGTGCCAGCAGCTTGTTTGCAGGGAAAGCCAACACCATATATTTT. As protein: CASSLFAGKANTIYF. The V call is TRBV5-4, the J call TRBJ1-3, with D possibly TRBD1 on 5 matching bases. In germline, CDR1 is SGHNT, CDR2 YYREEE (reference sequence). V dropped 1 base and J dropped 7 bases, with 15 bases sitting between them. CDR3 length: 15 residues.

V and J are TRBV10-3 and TRBJ2-3; perhaps TRBD2 as D (6 bases). V was shortened by 6 bases and J by 5 bases, with 15 bases between the two germline ends. Germline CDR1 ENHRY, CDR2 SYGVKD. The CDR3 extends over 14 amino acids. The CDR3, as DNA: TGTGCCATCAGCGTCAGCGGGTTAGGAGATACGCAGTATTTT. This sequence encodes CAISVSGLGDTQYF.

This clone was observed a few times. The V gene is TRBV20-1, the J gene TRBJ2-5, with D perhaps assigned TRBD1 or TRBD2 (5 bases each). Looked up from germline, CDR1 is DFQATT and CDR2 is SNEGSKA (reference sequence). Trimming took off 6 bases at V and 7 bases at J, with 12 bases between the two ends. The CDR3 consists of 11 residues. CDR3 bases: TGCAGTGCCGGGACGGCAGGGACCCAGTACTTC. This codes for CSAGTAGTQYF.

The V and J genes are TRBV7-3 and TRBJ1-1; D perhaps matches TRBD1 (6 bases). CDR3 length equals 16 residues. V lost 0 bases, J lost 1 base, and 12 bases lay in between. Germline V gives CDR1 SGHTA, CDR2 FQGTGA. DNA of the CDR3: TGTGCCAGCAGCTTAACCGGACAGCCGGGGAACACTGAAGCTTTCTTT. This gives the protein CASSLTGQPGNTEAFF.

The chain links TRBV29-1 to TRBJ2-5, with 7 nucleotides matching TRBD2. The germline gives CDR1 SQVTM, CDR2 ANQGSEA. The CDR3 length is 13 residues. V lost 6 bases and J lost 5; bases outside the gene matches: 9. The CDR3 loop is CSVPRGIQETQYF. The CDR3 DNA sequence: TGCAGCGTGCCGCGGGGGATCCAGGAGACCCAGTACTTC.